The 32 T cell receptor beta chains presented below share a single source sample, sequenced in a study of T cell responses to AZD1222 COVID-19 vaccine. Profiling relied on immunoSEQ multiplex PCR, and the TCRdb table lists in-frame clones only, not all of them. The sample has 150,000 or so clones; about nine tenths are singletons. Sequences were derived from peripheral blood, sampled on day 0 of AZD1222 vaccination. The origin of the receptors is an adult in good health.

The V and J genes are TRBV18 and TRBJ2-2; D ambiguous. Germline V gene data show CDR1 as KGHSH and CDR2 as LQKENI. This CDR3 has 11 amino acids. The germline V and J ends were trimmed by 3 bases and 4 bases, with 0 bases remaining between them. CDR3 DNA: TGTGCCAGCTCACCCACCGGGGAGCTGTTTTTT. It yields the protein CASSPTGELFF. Based on the CDR3 plus reference TRBV18 and TRBJ2-2, the full variable domain is NAGVMQNPRHLVRRRGQEARLRCSPMKGHSHVYWYRQLPEEGLKFMVYLQKENIIDESGMPKERFSAEFPKEGPSILRIQQVVRGDSAAYFCASSPTGELFFGEGSRLTVL.

This clone was seen just once. The chain has TRBV2 and TRBJ1-6; 7 nucleotides line up with TRBD1. The CDR3 is 14 amino acids. V was pared by 4 bases and J by 7 bases, with 4 bases of the junction left unmatched. Germline assignment: CDR1 SNHLY and CDR2 FYNNEI. CDR3 protein: CASSVNRGNSPLHF. DNA for the CDR3: TGTGCCAGCAGTGTCAACAGGGGCAATTCACCCCTCCACTTT.

J is TRBJ1-1 and V is TRBV6-5; TRBD1 might be the D (5 bases). The germline V gene has CDR1 MNHEY and CDR2 SVGAGI. There are 14 residues in the CDR3. The ends were cut back, 7 bases at V and 4 bases at J, with 16 bases in the middle. The CDR3 nucleotides are TGTGCCAGCATGGGGAACTTCGGGGGCACTGAAGCTTTCTTT. Its translation: CASMGNFGGTEAFF.

The CDR3 reads CASSSTGGPRTGELFF. In DNA form, the CDR3 reads TGTGCCAGCAGCTCGACGGGGGGGCCTCGCACCGGGGAGCTGTTTTTT. This chain joins TRBV9 and TRBJ2-2, with 8 bases lining up with TRBD2. Germline loops: CDR1 SGDLS, CDR2 YYNGEE. The CDR3 is 16 residues long. The ends lost 4 bases at V and 4 bases at J; junction bases unmatched: 9.

V is TRBV18 and J is TRBJ2-7; TRBD1 aligns across 7 bases. In germline, CDR1 is KGHSH, CDR2 LQKENI. CDR3 length: 15 residues. The V gene end was trimmed by 0 bases and the J gene end by 5 bases; junction bases not matched to a gene: 7. In nucleotides, the CDR3 is TGTGCCAGCTCACCACCGACAGGGTCCGGGGACGAGCAGTACTTC. Its protein is CASSPPTGSGDEQYF.

This clone was picked up a small number of times. The chain joins TRBV27 to TRBJ2-2; 8 nucleotides line up with TRBD2. The CDR3 totals 16 residues. The V gene's germline CDR1 is MNHEY and CDR2 SMNVEV (reference sequence). Trimming cost V 5 bases and J 7 bases; bases outside gene matches: 12. The CDR3 is CASSPAPGGHGGELFF. The CDR3 DNA sequence: TGTGCCAGCAGTCCCGCCCCGGGGGGGCATGGCGGGGAGCTGTTTTTT.

The chain combines TRBV2 with TRBJ1-4; D unresolved. This CDR3 region has 15 residues. CDR1 is SNHLY and CDR2 is FYNNEI in the germline V gene. V was trimmed by 0 bases and J by 4 bases, leaving 9 bases between them. The CDR3 is CASSEAGTVNEKLFF. The CDR3 coding sequence is TGTGCCAGCAGTGAAGCTGGCACGGTTAATGAAAAACTGTTTTTT.

The CDR3: CASSRTRDQPQHF. CDR3 DNA sequence: TGTGCCAGTAGTAGGACCCGGGATCAGCCCCAGCATTTT. The chain carries TRBV19 and TRBJ1-5; D is uncertain. The V gene lost 4 bases and the J gene lost 5 bases, with 9 bases spanning the gap. There are 13 residues in the CDR3. Germline values: CDR1 LNHDA, CDR2 SQIVND (reference sequence).

This chain connects TRBV2 to TRBJ2-5; maybe TRBD1 (6 bases). V was clipped by 6 bases and J by 2 bases, with 16 bases between them. The germline CDR1 and CDR2 sequences are SNHLY and FYNNEI. This CDR3 has 15 amino acids. The CDR3 DNA is TGTGCCAGCAGGGGTTTTACCGGGACACAAGAGACCCAGTACTTC. Its translation is CASRGFTGTQETQYF.

The chain combines TRBV7-3 with TRBJ1-3; 8 bases align to TRBD1. The CDR3 runs 16 residues. Trimming cost V 5 bases and J 4 bases; bases outside gene matches: 10. Germline V gene data show CDR1 as SGHTA and CDR2 as FQGTGA. The CDR3 nucleotides are TGTGCCAGCAGCCGAAACGCAGGGGGCGCGGGAAACACCATATATTTT. Protein: CASSRNAGGAGNTIYF.

The rearrangement uses TRBV7-3 and TRBJ1-5; D remains unclear. V gave up 3 bases and J gave up 3 bases, with 6 bases separating them. Germline V gene lookup returns CDR1 SGHTA and CDR2 FQGTGA. The length of the CDR3 is 13 residues. The CDR3 coding sequence is TGTGCCAGCAGCTTTGACAACAATCAGCCCCAGCATTTT. This gives the protein CASSFDNNQPQHF.

This chain uses TRBV7-8 with TRBJ1-1; D is uncertain. The CDR3 is 13 residues long. V shed 1 base and J shed 7 bases, with 10 bases lying between them. The V gene's germline CDR1 is SGHVS and CDR2 FQNEAQ. The CDR3, as DNA: TGTGCCAGCAGCTTAGGAGCCAACTTTGAAGCTTTCTTT. This sequence encodes CASSLGANFEAFF. The whole variable domain, filled in from reference TRBV7-8 and TRBJ1-1, reads GAGVSQSPRYKVAKRGQDVALRCDPISGHVSLFWYQQALGQGPEFLTYFQNEAQLDKSGLPSDRFFAERPEGSVSTLKIQRTQQEDSAVYLCASSLGANFEAFFGQGTRLTVV.

The V and J genes are TRBV5-5 and TRBJ1-5; maybe TRBD1 (5 bases). There are 15 residues in the CDR3. V lost 0 bases and J lost 4, with 11 bases in between. Germline V CDR1 and CDR2: SGHKS, YYEKEE (reference sequence). The CDR3 protein is CASSLVAGINQPQHF. In DNA, the CDR3 is TGTGCCAGCAGCTTGGTGGCAGGGATTAATCAGCCCCAGCATTTT. Using reference TRBV5-5 and TRBJ1-5 for the parts outside the CDR3, the full variable domain is DAGVTQSPTHLIKTRGQQVTLRCSPISGHKSVSWYQQVLGQGPQFIFQYYEKEERGRGNFPDRFSARQFPNYSSELNVNALLLGDSALYLCASSLVAGINQPQHFGDGTRLSIL.

J is TRBJ1-1 and V is TRBV28, with D uncertain. V lost 2 bases to trimming and J lost 0 bases, with 16 bases between them. CDR1 is MDHEN, CDR2 SYDVKM, per germline. The length of the CDR3 is 17 residues. CDR3 DNA sequence: TGTGCCAGCAGTTTAGCGGGTGGAGAGCGCATGAACACTGAAGCTTTCTTT. Protein product: CASSLAGGERMNTEAFF.

Only one count was recorded for this clone. The J gene is TRBJ1-2, the V gene TRBV2; D may be TRBD1 (6 bases). This CDR3 spans 14 amino acids. The germline V gene has CDR1 SNHLY and CDR2 FYNNEI. V shed 5 bases and J shed 4 bases, with 14 bases lying between them. CDR3 nucleotides: TGTGCCAGCAGTTTGGACAGTAGCATCTATGGCTACACCTTC. This translates into CASSLDSSIYGYTF.

The rearrangement joins TRBV18 to TRBJ2-2; D might be TRBD1 (5 bases). The CDR3 runs to 17 residues. V shed 6 bases and J shed 0 bases, with 17 bases lying between them. CDR1 is KGHSH, CDR2 LQKENI, per germline. CDR3 sequence: CASSQGPGIANTGELFF. The CDR3 DNA sequence: TGTGCCAGCTCTCAGGGTCCAGGGATCGCGAACACCGGGGAGCTGTTTTTT.

This clone occurred once. The chain recombines TRBV11-1 with TRBJ1-4; D uncertain. The CDR3 extends over 14 amino acids. The V and J ends lost 0 bases and 1 base respectively, with 3 bases between them. Germline loops: CDR1 SGHAT, CDR2 FQDESV (reference sequence). The CDR3, as DNA: TGTGCCAGCAGCTTAGCGCAAACTAATGAAAAACTGTTTTTT. Translated, it gives CASSLAQTNEKLFF.

This clone has just one count. This rearrangement joins TRBV5-1 to TRBJ2-3; D gene ambiguous. This CDR3 has 14 amino acids. Per germline, CDR1 SGHRS and CDR2 YFSETQ. Trimming removed 0 bases at V and 5 bases at J, with 10 bases between. The CDR3 DNA sequence: TGCGCCAGCAGCTTGGATGGTGACGGAGATACGCAGTATTTT. Translated, it gives CASSLDGDGDTQYF.

In its sample, this clone was seen once. The genes are TRBV18 and TRBJ1-4; perhaps TRBD1 as D (6 bases). Germline loops: CDR1 KGHSH, CDR2 LQKENI. V lost 3 bases, J lost 0 bases, and 11 bases lay in between. The CDR3 sequence is 16 residues long. CDR3 nucleotide sequence: TGTGCCAGCTCACCGGGGGGGGCGGCAACTAATGAAAAACTGTTTTTT. Amino acid sequence: CASSPGGAATNEKLFF.

The genes are TRBV5-1 and TRBJ2-1; D unresolved. Trimming shortened V by 3 bases and J by 8 bases, and 9 bases separated the two germline ends. Per germline, CDR1 SGHRS and CDR2 YFSETQ. This CDR3 is built from 12 residues. The CDR3: CASSSSSYEQFF. CDR3 coding DNA: TGCGCCAGCAGCTCGTCTTCCTATGAGCAGTTCTTC.

CDR3 protein: CASSPRASSYGYTF. CDR3 nucleotide sequence: TGTGCCAGCAGTCCCCGGGCGTCGAGCTATGGCTACACCTTC. The chain couples TRBV6-5 to TRBJ1-2; D unclear. V was pared by 5 bases and J by 4 bases, with 14 bases between. The germline V gene has CDR1 MNHEY and CDR2 SVGAGI. The CDR3 sequence is 14 residues long.

The chain joins TRBV7-2 to TRBJ1-5; tentatively, D is TRBD1 (6 bases). Trimming shortened V by 5 bases and J by 7 bases, and 12 bases separated the two germline ends. Germline CDR1 is SGHTA and CDR2 is FQGNSA. This CDR3 has 13 residues. DNA for the CDR3: TGTGCCAGCAGCCCTGGGACACCCCAGCCCCAGCATTTT. Translating gives CASSPGTPQPQHF.

V usage is TRBV15 and J usage is TRBJ1-2, with D perhaps matching TRBD1 (5 bases). The CDR3 loop spans 15 amino acids. Germline loops: CDR1 LNHNV, CDR2 YYDKDF (reference sequence). Trimming took off 4 bases at V and 4 bases at J, with 16 bases between the two ends. The CDR3 nucleotides read TGTGCCACCAGCACCGGTAGTCAGGGCCTCTATGGCTACACCTTC. Translating it yields CATSTGSQGLYGYTF.

This clone was seen a handful of times. V gene TRBV11-3 combines with J gene TRBJ1-1; D unresolved. V dropped 7 bases and J dropped 5 bases, with 17 bases sitting between them. CDR3 length equals 14 residues. Germline V gene data show CDR1 as SGHNT and CDR2 as YENEEA. CDR3 coding DNA: TGTGCCAGCACCCCCAACCAGAAGAGGACTGAAGCTTTCTTT. Amino acids: CASTPNQKRTEAFF. The variable domain in full, completed from reference TRBV11-3 and TRBJ1-1, reads EAGVVQSPRYKIIEKKQPVAFWCNPISGHNTLYWYLQNLGQGPELLIRYENEEAVDDSQLPKDRFSAERLKGVDSTLKIQPAELGDSAVYLCASTPNQKRTEAFFGQGTRLTVV.

This sequence joins TRBV19 and TRBJ1-2, with unresolved D. The length of the CDR3 is 14 residues. Trimming removed 0 bases at V and 7 bases at J, with 12 bases between. Germline CDR1 and CDR2: LNHDA and SQIVND (reference sequence). CDR3 sequence reads: CASSIEVTYSGYTF. CDR3 nucleotide sequence: TGTGCCAGTAGTATAGAGGTAACTTACTCTGGCTACACCTTC.

The gene calls are TRBV19 and TRBJ1-5; a possible D gene is TRBD1 (5 bases). The germline gives CDR1 LNHDA, CDR2 SQIVND (reference sequence). This CDR3 contains 15 residues. Deletions cut 7 bases from V and 1 base from J, with 14 bases between. The CDR3 loop is CASISGGWSNQPQHF. In DNA, the CDR3 is TGTGCCAGTATTTCGGGGGGTTGGAGCAATCAGCCCCAGCATTTT.

V and J are TRBV5-1 and TRBJ1-1, with D possibly TRBD1 on 5 matching bases. This CDR3 is 15 amino acids long. V was trimmed by 1 base and J by 0 bases, leaving 10 bases between them. Germline V lookup: CDR1 SGHRS, CDR2 YFSETQ. The CDR3 protein is CASSLSWGLNTEAFF. The CDR3 DNA is TGCGCCAGCAGCTTGTCATGGGGGTTGAACACTGAAGCTTTCTTT. Supplemented by reference TRBV5-1 and TRBJ1-1, the full variable domain reads KAGVTQTPRYLIKTRGQQVTLSCSPISGHRSVSWYQQTPGQGLQFLFEYFSETQRNKGNFPGRFSGRQFSNSRSEMNVSTLELGDSALYLCASSLSWGLNTEAFFGQGTRLTVV.

The rearrangement links TRBV7-2 to TRBJ1-1; D is perhaps TRBD1 (5 bases). V lost 4 bases to trimming and J lost 5 bases, with 17 bases between them. The V gene's germline CDR1 is SGHTA and CDR2 FQGNSA. CDR3 length: 15 residues. CDR3 loop: CASSSPPAGWTEAFF. DNA of the CDR3: TGTGCCAGCAGCTCCCCCCCGGCAGGGTGGACTGAAGCTTTCTTT. The full variable domain, its missing parts supplied by reference TRBV7-2 and TRBJ1-1, is GAGVSQSPSNKVTEKGKDVELRCDPISGHTALYWYRQSLGQGLEFLIYFQGNSAPDKSGLPSDRFSAERTGGSVSTLTIQRTQQEDSAVYLCASSSPPAGWTEAFFGQGTRLTVV.

Only one count was recorded for this clone. The chain employs TRBV30 and TRBJ2-6; weak D call: TRBD2 (6 bases). The germline CDR1 and CDR2 sequences are GTSNPN and SVGIG (reference sequence). V lost 3 bases to trimming and J lost 0 bases, with 9 bases between them. The CDR3 contains 15 residues. CDR3 sequence reads: CAWRGLSSGANVLTF. The CDR3 DNA is TGTGCCTGGAGGGGACTCTCCTCTGGGGCCAACGTCCTGACTTTC.

This chain links TRBV15 with TRBJ2-5; 12 nucleotides align to TRBD1. The trim removed 4 bases at V and 2 bases at J, leaving 11 bases unmatched. The CDR3 loop spans 18 amino acids. Per the germline V gene, CDR1 is LNHNV and CDR2 is YYDKDF (reference sequence). CDR3 nucleotide sequence: TGTGCCACCAGCAACCCCGGGACAGGGGGCCCCCAACAAGAGACCCAGTACTTC. This translates into CATSNPGTGGPQQETQYF.

CDR3 bases: TGCGCCAGCAGCCTAGAGGCGGCCAAAAACATTCAGTACTTC. It codes for CASSLEAAKNIQYF. V is TRBV4-1 and J is TRBJ2-4; D not certain. Trimming stripped 4 bases from V and 1 base from J, with 8 bases between. This CDR3 contains 14 residues. CDR1 is MGHRA, CDR2 YSYEKL, per germline.

This sequence joins TRBV6-4 and TRBJ2-6; D gene unclear. Germline V gives CDR1 MRHNA, CDR2 SNTAGT. The V and J ends lost 0 bases and 0 bases respectively, with 6 bases between them. The CDR3 runs to 16 residues. The CDR3 nucleotides read TGTGCCAGCAGTGACTCCGCACCCTCTGGGGCCAACGTCCTGACTTTC. This sequence encodes CASSDSAPSGANVLTF.